Sequencing of this T cell receptor (beta chain) was carried out in a study of blood T cell repertoires in COVID-19. The CDR3 has 15 amino acids. Germline loops: CDR1 SNHLY, CDR2 FYNNEI. With V trimmed by 6 bases and J by 10 bases, 9 bases remained unmatched. This clone occurred once. Assay: immunoSEQ multiplex PCR; the TCRdb copy retains only in-frame clones and omits some. Altogether roughly 200,000 clones are present, over 75% being singletons, with the ten largest covering 2.8%. This chain joins TRBV2 and TRBJ2-1; 13 bases map to TRBD2. This clonotype was obtained from a woman of 80 years or more with active or convalescent COVID-19. The specimen sequenced was peripheral blood. The CDR3 loop is CASRSTSGGAGEQFF. The CDR3 coding sequence is TGTGCCAGCAGGAGCACTAGCGGGGGGGCAGGGGAGCAGTTCTTC.